Following are 2 T cell receptor beta chains from one sample sequenced in a study of blood T cell repertoires in COVID-19. Assay: immunoSEQ multiplex PCR; the TCRdb copy retains only in-frame clones and omits some. The sample has around 280,000 clones, 88% seen once; the top ten hold around 11%. Sequenced: peripheral blood. The receptors here all came from a woman in her 30s with COVID-19, enrolled during active disease.

This chain connects TRBV10-3 to TRBJ2-7; 9 bases fit TRBD1. The CDR3 loop spans 14 amino acids. Germline trimming cut 11 bases from V and 0 bases from J; bases unmatched to any gene: 8. CDR1 is ENHRY and CDR2 is SYGVKD in the germline V gene. For the CDR3, the DNA is TGTGCCGTCATGGGGACAGGGAGCTCCTACGAGCAGTACTTC. This sequence encodes CAVMGTGSSYEQYF.

The chain links TRBV6-6 to TRBJ2-6, with D perhaps matching TRBD1 (5 bases). The ends were cut back, 5 bases at V and 4 bases at J, with 12 bases in the middle. CDR1 and CDR2 from the germline V gene are MNHNY and SVGAGI (reference sequence). The CDR3 sequence is 15 residues long. The CDR3 region has the DNA TGTGCCAGCAGTCAAACAGGTTCCGGGGCCAACGTCCTGACTTTC. Its protein is CASSQTGSGANVLTF.